Below, 5 T cell receptor beta chains from the same sample are listed, as sequenced in a study of read filtering for tumor transcriptome and immune sequencing (dated by TCRdb to 2018 to 2020). The reads were generated on an Illumina HiSeq 4000. Starting from 400 ng RNA, TCR libraries were constructed with the Immunoverse kit using molecular barcoded adaptors that cover the alpha/delta and beta/gamma chains. In-frame beta chains were kept once TCRdb had trimmed the public reads at Q25 with fastp and called clones with MiXCR. Every CDR3 protein is listed once, alongside the most common genes and DNA of its rows. Counted in this sample were 85,000 to 100,000 distinct CDR3 sequences; about 22% of them appeared once. The top ten clones comprise 10% to 12% of the sample. What was sequenced was a population of CD138-negative cells sorted from bone marrow. Per the publication, the cell subset or site label means: bone marrow mononuclear cells depleted of CD138+ plasma/myeloma cells by negative magnetic selection. The receptors shown here come from a donor aged 40 or over with multiple myeloma.

Turning to this clonotype: Given a much more abundant clone one base away, this may be a read error. The chain carries TRBV7-9 and TRBJ2-1, with TRBD2 matching over 10 bases. Germline V gene sequence: CDR1 SEHNR, CDR2 FQNEAQ (reference sequence). Trimming removed 3 bases from V and 9 bases from J; junction bases left unmatched: 8. CDR3 length equals 15 residues. DNA for the CDR3: TGTGCCAGCAGCTTGGCCACTAGCGGGGAGGGTGAGCAGTTCTTC. Translation: CASSLATSGEGEQFF. Full variable domain (outside the CDR3, taken from reference TRBV7-9 and TRBJ2-1): DTGVSQNPRHKITKRGQNVTFRCDPISEHNRLYWYRQTLGQGPEFLTYFQNEAQLEKSRLLSDRFSAERPKGSFSTLEIQRTEQGDSAMYLCASSLATSGEGEQFFGPGTRLTVL.

This clonotype has a single count. A read error may account for a junction end that differs from germline. CDR3 sequence: CASSFSTTEAFF. As DNA, the CDR3 is TGTGCCAGCAGTTTCTCGACCACTGAAGCCTTCTTT. This chain links TRBV6-6 with TRBJ1-1; no clear D. CDR1 MNHNY and CDR2 SVGAGI come from the germline V gene (reference sequence). The length of the CDR3 is 12 residues.

This clonotype was counted ten times or more. The V call is TRBV5-1, the J call TRBJ2-7; 11 positions agree with TRBD1. Germline trimming cut 5 bases from V and 7 bases from J; bases unmatched to any gene: 5. The CDR3 runs 13 residues. The germline V gene has CDR1 SGHRS and CDR2 YFSETQ. Here the CDR3 DNA reads TGCGCCAGCAGAGGACAGGGGGCGGGGGAGCAGTACTTC. Its protein product is CASRGQGAGEQYF.

This clonotype was picked up many times. The chain links TRBV5-1 to TRBJ2-1; 8 positions match TRBD1. Germline V gives CDR1 SGHRS, CDR2 YFSETQ. CDR3 size: 14 residues. Trimming at V came to 3 bases and at J to 4 bases, leaving 3 bases not matched to a gene. The CDR3 DNA sequence: TGCGCCAGCAGCTCGGGACAGGTATACAATGAGCAGTTCTTC. It encodes CASSSGQVYNEQFF.

For this clonotype: This may stem from a read error, because a much larger clone lies one nucleotide away. V and J are TRBV6-5 and TRBJ2-5; D not certain. The CDR3 contains 11 residues. Germline values: CDR1 MNHEY, CDR2 SVGAGI. CDR3 loop: CAALNQGTQYF. Here the CDR3 DNA reads TGTGCCGCCCTCAACCAAGGGACCCAGTACTTC.